The 27 T cell receptor beta chains reported below all come from one sample, sequenced in a study of cytomegalovirus exposure and HLA in healthy donors. The PCR had 60 Vbeta and 13 Jbeta primers. Generated by immunoSEQ multiplex PCR, the TCRdb table keeps only in-frame clones and is missing some. The sample has about 150,000 clones, about 8.9% seen once. The sequenced sample consisted of PBMCs. The origin of the receptors is a middle-aged man in good health and CMV-seronegative.

The rearrangement joins TRBV30 to TRBJ2-3; possible D gene TRBD2, 6 bases. Deletions cut 5 bases from V and 3 bases from J, with 12 bases between. This CDR3 has 13 residues. CDR1 and CDR2 from the germline V gene are GTSNPN and SVGIG (reference sequence). CDR3 region: CAWGTGVTDTQYF. CDR3 nucleotide sequence: TGTGCCTGGGGGACTGGGGTGACAGATACGCAGTATTTT.

This clone showed up just a few times. This chain uses TRBV7-8 with TRBJ1-2; D gene ambiguous. The CDR3 covers 13 residues. From germline, CDR1 is SGHVS and CDR2 FQNEAQ. Between the trimmed V and J ends, which lost 5 bases and 7 bases, there was a span of 14 bases. The CDR3 DNA follows: TGTGCCAGCAGCGATAGGAGGGAATCTGGCTACACCTTC. Protein product: CASSDRRESGYTF.

This clone was seen more than once but under ten times. The chain has TRBV7-8 and TRBJ2-7, with 9 bases identical to TRBD2. The CDR3 runs to 15 residues. From germline, CDR1 is SGHVS and CDR2 FQNEAQ. The trim removed 1 base at V and 0 bases at J, leaving 1 base unmatched. The CDR3 loop reads CASSLGGRGSYEQYF. DNA for the CDR3: TGTGCCAGCAGCTTAGGCGGGAGGGGCTCCTACGAGCAGTACTTC.

This clone was observed a handful of times. V usage is TRBV27 and J usage is TRBJ1-1; TRBD1 matches at 8 bases. The CDR3 has 17 amino acids. J lost 3 bases, V lost 5 bases, and 14 bases had no gene match. Germline loops: CDR1 MNHEY, CDR2 SMNVEV (reference sequence). The CDR3 sequence: CASSKGTGLRFYTEAFF. CDR3 DNA sequence: TGTGCCAGCAGTAAAGGGACAGGCTTAAGATTCTACACTGAAGCTTTCTTT.

CDR3 sequence reads: CASSPRSQGGSYEQYF. The CDR3, as DNA: TGTGCCAGCTCACCCAGGAGTCAGGGGGGCTCCTACGAGCAGTACTTC. The chain carries TRBV18 and TRBJ2-7, with TRBD1 as a possible D gene (7 bases). V gave up 3 bases and J gave up 0 bases, with 15 bases separating them. Germline V lookup: CDR1 KGHSH, CDR2 LQKENI. This CDR3 spans 16 amino acids.

V usage is TRBV11-3 and J usage is TRBJ2-7; 14 nucleotides align to TRBD2. The CDR3 has 14 amino acids. Trimming removed 4 bases from V and 5 bases from J; junction bases left unmatched: 1. Germline V gene lookup returns CDR1 SGHNT and CDR2 YENEEA. CDR3 region: CASSSGLAGDEQYF. The DNA of the CDR3 is TGTGCCAGCAGCTCGGGACTAGCGGGAGACGAGCAGTACTTC.

This clone was recorded a few times. The rearrangement links TRBV10-2 to TRBJ2-7; D is perhaps TRBD2 (6 bases). CDR3 length equals 17 residues. V was pared by 4 bases and J by 5 bases, with 24 bases between. Germline-derived CDR1 and CDR2 are WSHSY and SAAADI. The CDR3 DNA reads as TGCGCCAGCAGTGCTGGGAGGAGCTCCCCTCTAAAGAACGAGCAGTACTTC. As protein: CASSAGRSSPLKNEQYF.

In this sample, this clone turned up a few times. The chain is built from TRBV19 and TRBJ2-1; 7 bases are a match to TRBD1. The V gene's germline CDR1 is LNHDA and CDR2 SQIVND (reference sequence). The CDR3 is made up of 15 amino acids. Trimming took 7 bases from V and 0 from J; bases not matched to a gene: 6. The CDR3 nucleotides are TGTGCCAGTACACCCCGGACAGGCTCCTACAATGAGCAGTTCTTC. This codes for CASTPRTGSYNEQFF.

The gene calls are TRBV19 and TRBJ1-5, with 8 bases aligning to TRBD1. This CDR3 contains 19 residues. Germline CDR1 LNHDA, CDR2 SQIVND (reference sequence). Trimming removed 7 bases from V and 1 base from J; junction bases left unmatched: 18. In DNA, the CDR3 is TGTGCCAGTAAGACCCCTGGGTCAGGGGGCCGGGGGAGCAATCAGCCCCAGCATTTT. As protein: CASKTPGSGGRGSNQPQHF.

This rearrangement joins TRBV30 to TRBJ1-1; D is perhaps TRBD1 (5 bases). Germline V lookup: CDR1 GTSNPN, CDR2 SVGIG (reference sequence). The V and J ends lost 1 base and 2 bases respectively, with 11 bases between them. This CDR3 is 14 amino acids long. CDR3 loop: CAWSGGVRNTEAFF. In DNA, the CDR3 is TGTGCCTGGAGTGGGGGGGTGAGAAACACTGAAGCTTTCTTT. Supplemented by reference TRBV30 and TRBJ1-1, the full variable domain reads SQTIHQWPATLVQPVGSPLSLECTVEGTSNPNLYWYRQAAGRGLQLLFYSVGIGQISSEVPQNLSASRPQDRQFILSSKKLLLSDSGFYLCAWSGGVRNTEAFFGQGTRLTVV.

The V call is TRBV7-3, the J call TRBJ1-2; perhaps TRBD1 as D (5 bases). Germline V gives CDR1 SGHTA, CDR2 FQGTGA. The CDR3 totals 16 residues. Trimming shortened V by 1 base and J by 3 bases, and 15 bases separated the two germline ends. The CDR3 loop reads CASSLNGGTDYYGYTF. The CDR3 bases are TGTGCCAGCAGCTTAAACGGGGGGACCGACTACTATGGCTACACCTTC.

CDR3 sequence (DNA): TGTGCCAGTAGTATAGAGGCCGGACAGGGGAGAGGTAGGTATGGCTACACCTTC. Amino acid sequence: CASSIEAGQGRGRYGYTF. The chain uses TRBV19 and TRBJ1-2; 9 bases fit TRBD1. V was pared by 0 bases and J by 5 bases, with 13 bases of the junction left unmatched. Germline V gene sequence: CDR1 LNHDA, CDR2 SQIVND (reference sequence). The CDR3 runs to 18 residues.

This clone was seen a handful of times. V gene TRBV10-1 combines with J gene TRBJ2-2, with 7 bases fitting TRBD2. Germline lookup yields CDR1 WNHNN and CDR2 SYGVQD (reference sequence). The CDR3 is 16 residues long. V lost 5 bases and J lost 4; bases outside the gene matches: 10. The CDR3 loop is CASSPNLAEFTGELFF. The DNA of the CDR3 is TGCGCCAGCAGTCCCAATCTAGCGGAATTCACCGGGGAGCTGTTTTTT.

This rearrangement joins TRBV6-5 to TRBJ2-5; D is possibly TRBD1 (7 bases). The CDR3 has 13 residues. The V end was cut by 6 bases, the J end by 5 bases, with 13 bases between. Germline V gene sequence: CDR1 MNHEY, CDR2 SVGAGI. The CDR3 nucleotides are TGTGCCAGCAGACCCAGGGGGGTGGAGACCCAGTACTTC. This codes for CASRPRGVETQYF.

The chain uses TRBV11-3 and TRBJ2-7, with TRBD2 matching over 9 bases. V lost 11 bases and J lost 7; bases outside the gene matches: 12. Germline CDR1 is SGHNT and CDR2 is YENEEA. The CDR3 contains 13 residues. The CDR3: CASSAGGPGEQYF. Written as DNA, the CDR3 is TGTGCCTCCTCCGCGGGAGGGCCCGGTGAGCAGTACTTC. Full variable domain (rest looked up from reference TRBV11-3 and TRBJ2-7): EAGVVQSPRYKIIEKKQPVAFWCNPISGHNTLYWYLQNLGQGPELLIRYENEEAVDDSQLPKDRFSAERLKGVDSTLKIQPAELGDSAVYLCASSAGGPGEQYFGPGTRLTVT.

The DNA of the CDR3 is TGTGCCAGCAGCTTGTGGGGGGACGAGCAGTACTTC. As protein: CASSLWGDEQYF. The chain has TRBV13 and TRBJ2-7; a weak D match, TRBD2 (6 bases). The CDR3 sequence is 12 residues long. The V gene lost 3 bases and the J gene lost 5 bases, with 8 bases spanning the gap. In germline, CDR1 is PRHDT, CDR2 FYEKMQ (reference sequence). Full variable domain (remainder filled in from reference TRBV13 and TRBJ2-7): AAGVIQSPRHLIKEKRETATLKCYPIPRHDTVYWYQQGPGQDPQFLISFYEKMQSDKGSIPDRFSAQQFSDYHSELNMSSLELGDSALYFCASSLWGDEQYFGPGTRLTVT.

Concerning this clone: The sample contains more than one DNA sequence encoding this CDR3. The rearrangement links TRBV9 to TRBJ2-1; TRBD2 agrees at 14 bases. The CDR3 extends over 18 amino acids. The germline gives CDR1 SGDLS, CDR2 YYNGEE. Trimming cost V 0 bases and J 0 bases; bases outside gene matches: 2. The CDR3 bases are TGTGCCAGCAGCGTAGGACTAGCGGGAGGGAGCTCCTACAATGAGCAGTTCTTC. Protein product: CASSVGLAGGSSYNEQFF.

This sequence joins TRBV29-1 and TRBJ1-4; possibly TRBD1 for D (6 bases). Trimming took 3 bases from V and 0 from J, leaving 17 bases between them. Germline V gene lookup returns CDR1 SQVTM and CDR2 ANQGSEA. The CDR3 loop spans 17 amino acids. The CDR3 region has the DNA TGCAGCGTTGAGGCAGCGGGGGCAGGAGCAACTAATGAAAAACTGTTTTTT. Residues: CSVEAAGAGATNEKLFF.

V gene TRBV15 combines with J gene TRBJ1-4; 9 bases align to TRBD1. Germline CDR1 reads LNHNV; CDR2 reads YYDKDF (reference sequence). Trimming removed 8 bases from V and 6 bases from J; junction bases left unmatched: 7. This CDR3 is built from 14 residues. CDR3 region: CATGRDRVDEKLFF. The CDR3 bases are TGTGCCACCGGCCGGGACAGGGTCGATGAAAAACTGTTTTTT.

The table lists this clone with a few counts. The V and J genes are TRBV19 and TRBJ1-1; weak D call: TRBD1 (6 bases). Germline CDR1 LNHDA, CDR2 SQIVND (reference sequence). The CDR3 extends over 14 amino acids. Trimming stripped 3 bases from V and 3 bases from J, with 11 bases between. The CDR3 loop is CASSIARGDTEAFF. Written as DNA, the CDR3 is TGTGCCAGTAGTATCGCCAGGGGAGACACTGAAGCTTTCTTT.

This clone occurred a few times. Within the sample, other DNA sequences also encode this same CDR3. The J gene is TRBJ2-6, the V gene TRBV19, with D maybe TRBD1 (5 bases). Trimming took off 0 bases at V and 0 bases at J, with 6 bases between the two ends. The CDR3 is made up of 16 amino acids. Germline assignment: CDR1 LNHDA and CDR2 SQIVND (reference sequence). CDR3 protein: CASSIEQGSGANVLTF. For the CDR3, the DNA is TGTGCCAGTAGTATAGAGCAGGGCTCTGGGGCCAACGTCCTGACTTTC.

This clone was seen a few times. The V gene is TRBV6-4, the J gene TRBJ2-3; 7 bases align to TRBD2. Germline CDR1 MRHNA, CDR2 SNTAGT. The CDR3 sequence is 14 residues long. V shed 4 bases and J 3 bases; nucleotides not matched to a gene: 4. CDR3 in DNA: TGTGCCAGCAGTGCCAACGGGGGGACAGATACGCAGTATTTT. Its translation is CASSANGGTDTQYF.

This clone was counted only a few times. The chain carries TRBV9 and TRBJ2-2; maybe TRBD1 (6 bases). This CDR3 has 15 amino acids. V was shortened by 3 bases and J by 3 bases, with 12 bases between the two germline ends. Germline V gene lookup returns CDR1 SGDLS and CDR2 YYNGEE. The DNA of the CDR3 is TGTGCCAGCAGCGGCCAGTGGGGGCACACCGGGGAGCTGTTTTTT. Translation: CASSGQWGHTGELFF.

The table lists this clone with a few counts. The chain combines TRBV5-1 with TRBJ2-3, with TRBD2 as a possible D gene (5 bases). Germline loops: CDR1 SGHRS, CDR2 YFSETQ. Trimming shortened V by 0 bases and J by 1 base, and 6 bases separated the two germline ends. The CDR3 loop spans 14 amino acids. The CDR3 is CASSLGTRTDTQYF. DNA of the CDR3: TGCGCCAGCAGCTTGGGGACTCGCACAGATACGCAGTATTTT.

The CDR3 here is CASSYEGYEQYF. CDR3 nucleotides: TGCGCCAGCAGTTATGAGGGCTACGAGCAGTACTTC. The V call is TRBV5-1, the J call TRBJ2-7; D is perhaps TRBD2 (5 bases). The germline V gene has CDR1 SGHRS and CDR2 YFSETQ. The CDR3 spans 12 residues. Trimming shortened V by 5 bases and J by 3 bases, and 9 bases separated the two germline ends.

This clone turned up a few times. The chain couples TRBV9 to TRBJ2-3; 7 bases map to TRBD1. Germline CDR1 reads SGDLS; CDR2 reads YYNGEE. The CDR3 has 15 residues. The V gene end was trimmed by 3 bases and the J gene end by 2 bases; junction bases not matched to a gene: 6. The CDR3, as DNA: TGTGCCAGCAGCGCCTCCCAGGGGGTCACAGATACGCAGTATTTT. Translating it yields CASSASQGVTDTQYF.

This clone was recorded a few times. CDR3 in amino acids: CASSLVGQSWGEKLFF. Written as DNA, the CDR3 is TGTGCCAGCAGCTTAGTGGGCCAAAGCTGGGGCGAAAAACTGTTTTTT. The rearrangement uses TRBV11-2 and TRBJ1-4; tentatively, D is TRBD1 (5 bases). From germline, CDR1 is SGHAT and CDR2 FQNNGV. The V end was cut by 1 base, the J end by 8 bases, with 17 bases between. There are 16 residues in the CDR3.